This T cell receptor beta chain was identified in a study of cytomegalovirus exposure and HLA in healthy donors. On the study more broadly: In an early release, HLA-typed donors contributed 80 million to 95 million unique TCR sequences.

Whereas donors were nominally healthy upon sampling, unrecorded immune exposures were probable. This clone was found once. After removal of 5 bases from V and 5 bases from J, the junction contained 10 bases not matched to a gene. This CDR3 region has 15 residues. Germline V gives CDR1 MGHDK, CDR2 SYGVNS. The study ran its PCR with 60 Vbeta and 13 Jbeta primers. Sequenced by immunoSEQ multiplex PCR; TCRdb stores in-frame clones only, minus some. The sample has 85,000 to 130,000 clones; 80% to 90% are singletons. This TCR came from a woman aged 18-29 years in good health and CMV-seronegative. Material: PBMCs. The gene calls are TRBV25-1 and TRBJ1-2; 8 bases match TRBD1. The CDR3 DNA follows: TGTGCCAGCAGTTCCCGGCGGACAGGGTTGTATGGCTACACCTTC. Translating gives CASSSRRTGLYGYTF.